This TCR beta chain emerged from a study of T cell responses to AZD1222 COVID-19 vaccine. Whole-study findings and limits: Seropositive at baseline were only a handful of AZD1222 recipients.

A note on this clone: Its antigen is not known.

J gave up 0 bases and V 0 bases, and 12 bases lay outside the gene matches. The CDR3 loop spans 20 amino acids. The V gene's germline CDR1 is LGHNA and CDR2 YSLEER. Method: immunoSEQ multiplex PCR; TCRdb's copy keeps in-frame clones and lacks some. This sample has 80,000 to 90,000 clones; more than 75% occur once, and the top ten carry approximately 5%. Sequenced material: peripheral blood, taken on day 0 of MenACWY control vaccination. The V gene is TRBV4-3, the J gene TRBJ2-3, with 10 bases fitting TRBD2. The sequence came from an adult in good health. The CDR3, as DNA: TGCGCCAGCAGCCAAGATCGACCGGCTAGCGGGAGCGCTAGCACAGATACGCAGTATTTT. Translated: CASSQDRPASGSASTDTQYF.